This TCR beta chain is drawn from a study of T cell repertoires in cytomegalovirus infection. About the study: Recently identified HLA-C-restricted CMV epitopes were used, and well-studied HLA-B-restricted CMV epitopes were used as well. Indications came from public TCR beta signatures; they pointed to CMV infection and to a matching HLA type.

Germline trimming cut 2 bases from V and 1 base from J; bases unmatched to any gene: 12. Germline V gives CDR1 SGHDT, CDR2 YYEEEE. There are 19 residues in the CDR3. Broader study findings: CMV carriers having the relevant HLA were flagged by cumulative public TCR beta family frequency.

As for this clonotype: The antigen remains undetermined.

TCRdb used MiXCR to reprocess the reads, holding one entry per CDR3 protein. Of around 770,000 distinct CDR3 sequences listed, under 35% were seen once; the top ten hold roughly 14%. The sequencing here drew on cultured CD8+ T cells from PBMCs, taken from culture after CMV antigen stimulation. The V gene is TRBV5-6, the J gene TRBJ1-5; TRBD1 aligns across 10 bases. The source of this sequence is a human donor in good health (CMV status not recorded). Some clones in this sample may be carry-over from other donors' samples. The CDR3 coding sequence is TGTGCCAGCAGCTTCCGGGACAGGGGAAGGCTTGGGAGCAATCAGCCCCAGCATTTT. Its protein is CASSFRDRGRLGSNQPQHF.